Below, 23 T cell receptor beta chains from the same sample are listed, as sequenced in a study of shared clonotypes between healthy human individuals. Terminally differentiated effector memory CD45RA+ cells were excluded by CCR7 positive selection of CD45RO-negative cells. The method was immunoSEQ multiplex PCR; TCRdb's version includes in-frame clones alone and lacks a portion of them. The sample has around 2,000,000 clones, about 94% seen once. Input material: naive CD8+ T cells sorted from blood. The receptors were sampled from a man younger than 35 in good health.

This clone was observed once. The CDR3 protein is CASSLNLRGGSTEAFF. CDR3 nucleotides: TGCGCCAGCAGCCTTAACCTCAGGGGGGGGTCAACTGAAGCTTTCTTT. This rearrangement joins TRBV4-1 to TRBJ1-1; 7 bases match TRBD1. CDR1 is MGHRA, CDR2 YSYEKL, per germline. V lost 4 bases to trimming and J lost 5 bases; unmatched junction nucleotides: 13. There are 16 residues in the CDR3.

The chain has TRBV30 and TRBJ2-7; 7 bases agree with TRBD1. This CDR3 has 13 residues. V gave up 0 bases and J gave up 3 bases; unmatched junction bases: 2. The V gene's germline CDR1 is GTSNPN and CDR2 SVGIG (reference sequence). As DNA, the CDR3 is TGTGCCTGGAGTGTGGGACAGTTCTACGAGCAGTACTTC. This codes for CAWSVGQFYEQYF.

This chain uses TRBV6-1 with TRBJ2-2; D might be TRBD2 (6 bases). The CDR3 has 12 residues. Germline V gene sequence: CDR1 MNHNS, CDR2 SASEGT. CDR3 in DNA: TGTGCTGTGGACGGGGGCACCGGGGAGCTGTTTTTT. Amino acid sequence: CAVDGGTGELFF.

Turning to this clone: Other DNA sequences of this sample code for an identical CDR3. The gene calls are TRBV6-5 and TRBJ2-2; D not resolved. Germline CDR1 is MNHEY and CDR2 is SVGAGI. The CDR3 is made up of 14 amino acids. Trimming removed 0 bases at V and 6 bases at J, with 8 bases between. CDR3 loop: CASSYSTGSGELFF. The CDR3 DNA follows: TGTGCCAGCAGTTACTCGACTGGGTCCGGGGAGCTGTTTTTT.

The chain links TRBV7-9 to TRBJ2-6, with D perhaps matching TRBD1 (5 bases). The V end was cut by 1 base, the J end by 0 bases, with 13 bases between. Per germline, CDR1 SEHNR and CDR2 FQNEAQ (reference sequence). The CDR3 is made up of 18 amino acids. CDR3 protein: CASSLVAGSTSGANVLTF. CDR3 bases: TGTGCCAGCAGCTTAGTGGCAGGGTCAACCTCTGGGGCCAACGTCCTGACTTTC.

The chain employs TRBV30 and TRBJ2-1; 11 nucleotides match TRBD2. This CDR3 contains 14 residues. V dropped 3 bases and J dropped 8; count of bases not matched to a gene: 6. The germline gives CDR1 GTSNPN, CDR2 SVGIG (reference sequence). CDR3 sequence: CAWRQLAGEDEQFF. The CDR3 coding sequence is TGTGCCTGGAGACAACTAGCGGGAGAAGATGAGCAGTTCTTC.

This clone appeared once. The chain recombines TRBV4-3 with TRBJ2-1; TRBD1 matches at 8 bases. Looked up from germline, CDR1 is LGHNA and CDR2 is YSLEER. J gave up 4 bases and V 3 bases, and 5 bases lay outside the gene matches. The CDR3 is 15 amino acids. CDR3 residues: CASSQNRGDYNEQFF. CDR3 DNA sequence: TGCGCCAGCAGCCAGAACAGGGGGGATTACAATGAGCAGTTCTTC.

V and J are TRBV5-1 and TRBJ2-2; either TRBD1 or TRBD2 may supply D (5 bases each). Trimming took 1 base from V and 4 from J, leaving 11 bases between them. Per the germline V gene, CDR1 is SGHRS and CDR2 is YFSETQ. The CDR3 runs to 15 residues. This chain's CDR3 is CASSLQGGSTGELFF. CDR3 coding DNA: TGCGCCAGCAGCTTGCAGGGCGGGTCCACCGGGGAGCTGTTTTTT.

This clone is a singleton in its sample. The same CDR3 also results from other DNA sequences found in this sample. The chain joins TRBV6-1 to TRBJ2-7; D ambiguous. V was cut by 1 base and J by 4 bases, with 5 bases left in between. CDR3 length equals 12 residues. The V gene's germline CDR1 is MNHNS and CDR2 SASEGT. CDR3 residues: CASSEGPYEQYF. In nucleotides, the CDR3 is TGTGCCAGCAGTGAAGGTCCTTACGAGCAGTACTTC.

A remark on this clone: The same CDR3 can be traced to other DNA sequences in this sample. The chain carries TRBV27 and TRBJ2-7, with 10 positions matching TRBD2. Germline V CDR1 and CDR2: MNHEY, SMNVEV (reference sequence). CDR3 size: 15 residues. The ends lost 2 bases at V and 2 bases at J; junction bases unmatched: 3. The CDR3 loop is CASSLASGGAYEQYF. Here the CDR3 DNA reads TGTGCCAGCAGTTTAGCCAGCGGGGGGGCCTACGAGCAGTACTTC.

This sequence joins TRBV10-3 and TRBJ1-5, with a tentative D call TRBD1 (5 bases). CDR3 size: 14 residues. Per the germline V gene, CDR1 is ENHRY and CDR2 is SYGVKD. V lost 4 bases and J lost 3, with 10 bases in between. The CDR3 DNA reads TGTGCCATCAGTGGTACAGGTATCAATCAGCCCCAGCATTTT. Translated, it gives CAISGTGINQPQHF.

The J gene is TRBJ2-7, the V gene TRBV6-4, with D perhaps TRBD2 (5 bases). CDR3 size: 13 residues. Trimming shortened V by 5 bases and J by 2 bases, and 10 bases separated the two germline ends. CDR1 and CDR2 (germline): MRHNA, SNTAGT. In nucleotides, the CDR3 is TGTGCCAGCAGTCGTACGGGGACCTACGAGCAGTACTTC. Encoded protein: CASSRTGTYEQYF.

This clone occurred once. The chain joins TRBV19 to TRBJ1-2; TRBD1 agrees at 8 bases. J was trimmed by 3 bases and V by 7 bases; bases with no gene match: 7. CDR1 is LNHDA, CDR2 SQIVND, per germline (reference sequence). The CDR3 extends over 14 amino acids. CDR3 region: CASMGDRSYYGYTF. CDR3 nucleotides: TGTGCCAGTATGGGGGACAGGTCCTACTATGGCTACACCTTC.

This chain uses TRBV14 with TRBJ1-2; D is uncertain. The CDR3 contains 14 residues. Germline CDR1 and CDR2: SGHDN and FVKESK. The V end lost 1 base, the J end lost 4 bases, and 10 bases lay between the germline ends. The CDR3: CASSQGGSVYGYTF. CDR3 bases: TGTGCCAGCAGCCAAGGAGGGTCGGTCTATGGCTACACCTTC.

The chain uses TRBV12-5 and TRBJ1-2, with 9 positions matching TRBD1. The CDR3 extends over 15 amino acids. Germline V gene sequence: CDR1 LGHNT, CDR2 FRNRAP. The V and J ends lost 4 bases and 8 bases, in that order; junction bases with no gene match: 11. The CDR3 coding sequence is TGTGCTAGTGGTTCCTCGCGGGACAGGGCGGAGGGCTACACCTTC. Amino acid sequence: CASGSSRDRAEGYTF. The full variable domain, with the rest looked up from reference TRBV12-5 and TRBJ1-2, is DARVTQTPRHKVTEMGQEVTMRCQPILGHNTVFWYRQTMMQGLELLAYFRNRAPLDDSGMPKDRFSAEMPDATLATLKIQPSEPRDSAVYFCASGSSRDRAEGYTFGSGTRLTVV.

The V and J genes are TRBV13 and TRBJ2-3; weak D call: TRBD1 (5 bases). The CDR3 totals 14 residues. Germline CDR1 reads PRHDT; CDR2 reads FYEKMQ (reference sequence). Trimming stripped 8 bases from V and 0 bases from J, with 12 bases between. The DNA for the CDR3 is TGTGCCAGCGGGGCCGGCCCTAGCACAGATACGCAGTATTTT. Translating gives CASGAGPSTDTQYF.

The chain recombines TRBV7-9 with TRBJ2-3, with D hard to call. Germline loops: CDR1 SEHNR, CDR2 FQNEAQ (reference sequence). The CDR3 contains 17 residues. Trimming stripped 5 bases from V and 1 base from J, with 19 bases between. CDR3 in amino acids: CASSPNRQTPGTDTQYF. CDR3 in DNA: TGTGCCAGCAGCCCTAACCGGCAAACCCCTGGCACAGATACGCAGTATTTT.

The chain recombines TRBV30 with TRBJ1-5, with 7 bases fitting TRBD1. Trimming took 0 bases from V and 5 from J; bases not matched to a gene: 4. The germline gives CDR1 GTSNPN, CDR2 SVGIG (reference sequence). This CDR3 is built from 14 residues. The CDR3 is CAWSVGGGDQPQHF. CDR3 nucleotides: TGTGCCTGGAGTGTAGGAGGGGGCGATCAGCCCCAGCATTTT. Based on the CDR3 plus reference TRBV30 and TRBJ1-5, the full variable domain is SQTIHQWPATLVQPVGSPLSLECTVEGTSNPNLYWYRQAAGRGLQLLFYSVGIGQISSEVPQNLSASRPQDRQFILSSKKLLLSDSGFYLCAWSVGGGDQPQHFGDGTRLSIL.

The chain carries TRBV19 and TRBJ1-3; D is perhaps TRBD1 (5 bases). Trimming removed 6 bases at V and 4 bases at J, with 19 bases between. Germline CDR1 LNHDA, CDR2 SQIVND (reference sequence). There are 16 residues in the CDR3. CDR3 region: CASSQLPSGFGNTIYF. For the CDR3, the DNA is TGTGCCAGTAGCCAGCTTCCCTCAGGGTTCGGAAACACCATATATTTT.

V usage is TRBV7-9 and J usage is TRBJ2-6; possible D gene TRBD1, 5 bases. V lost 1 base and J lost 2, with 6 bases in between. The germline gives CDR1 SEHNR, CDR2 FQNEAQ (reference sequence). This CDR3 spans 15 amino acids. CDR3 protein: CASSLVGAGANVLTF. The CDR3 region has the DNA TGTGCCAGCAGCTTAGTAGGGGCTGGGGCCAACGTCCTGACTTTC.

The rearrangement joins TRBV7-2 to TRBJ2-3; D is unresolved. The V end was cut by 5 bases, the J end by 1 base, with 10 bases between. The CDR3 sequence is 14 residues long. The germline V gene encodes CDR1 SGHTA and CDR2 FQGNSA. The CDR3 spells CASSILLGTDTQYF. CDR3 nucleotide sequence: TGTGCCAGCAGCATACTATTAGGCACAGATACGCAGTATTTT. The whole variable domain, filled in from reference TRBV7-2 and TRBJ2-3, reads GAGVSQSPSNKVTEKGKDVELRCDPISGHTALYWYRQSLGQGLEFLIYFQGNSAPDKSGLPSDRFSAERTGGSVSTLTIQRTQQEDSAVYLCASSILLGTDTQYFGPGTRLTVL.

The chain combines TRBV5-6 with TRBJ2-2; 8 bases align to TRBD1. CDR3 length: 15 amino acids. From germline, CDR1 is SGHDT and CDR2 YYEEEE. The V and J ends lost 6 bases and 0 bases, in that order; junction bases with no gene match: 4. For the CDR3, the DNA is TGTGCCAGCACCGTACAGGGGGCGAACACCGGGGAGCTGTTTTTT. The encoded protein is CASTVQGANTGELFF. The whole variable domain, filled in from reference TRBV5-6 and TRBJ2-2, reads DAGVTQSPTHLIKTRGQQVTLRCSPKSGHDTVSWYQQALGQGPQFIFQYYEEEERQRGNFPDRFSGHQFPNYSSELNVNALLLGDSALYLCASTVQGANTGELFFGEGSRLTVL.

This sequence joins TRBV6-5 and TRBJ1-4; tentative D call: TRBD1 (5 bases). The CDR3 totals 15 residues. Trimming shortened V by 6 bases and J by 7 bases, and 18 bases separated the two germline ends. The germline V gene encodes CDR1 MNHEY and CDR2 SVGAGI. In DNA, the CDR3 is TGTGCCAGCAGCGGTGGTATGGGGGTGGCTGAAAAACTGTTTTTT. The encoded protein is CASSGGMGVAEKLFF.